The present T cell receptor (beta chain) was sequenced within a study of T-cell reconstitution after alpha-beta-depleted transplantation in children. This sample's TCRbeta library carried unique molecular identifier barcodes. TCRdb used MiXCR to reprocess the PCR reads, holding one entry per CDR3 protein. The sample holds approximately 510,000 distinct CDR3 sequences; about 18% are singletons and the top ten take less than 4%. The sample in question was PBMCs from the stem cell graft donor, obtained from the stem cell graft. This clonotype originated in a human donor who donated a stem cell graft to a child with acute lymphoblastic leukemia.

The CDR3 bases are TGTGCCAGCAGCCAAGGCGTTGGGGGGGGCGAGACCCAGTACTTC. Protein product: CASSQGVGGGETQYF. This chain connects TRBV3-1 to TRBJ2-5; D might be TRBD2 (7 bases). This CDR3 has 15 residues. Trimming took 1 base from V and 5 from J, leaving 14 bases between them. Germline V gene data show CDR1 as LGHDT and CDR2 as YNNKEL (reference sequence).